This T cell receptor (beta chain) derives from a study of T cell responses to AZD1222 COVID-19 vaccine. Concerning this clone: The target antigen is unknown.

The data were produced by immunoSEQ multiplex PCR, yet TCRdb's version contains in-frame clones alone and is incomplete. This table has about 140,000 clones, approximately 95% appearing once. The study's findings and limits: Samples come after the peak T cell response, not at day 14. The number of AZD1222 recipients seropositive at baseline was only 5 to 7. Reports say nearly half of spike-specific TCRs go after unmutated variant regions. Donors were mostly white British, more females; clonal diversity possibly underestimated.

Per germline, CDR1 SGHTA and CDR2 FQGNSA. The CDR3 totals 14 residues. V lost 3 bases and J lost 4, with 13 bases in between. The chain recombines TRBV7-2 with TRBJ2-7, with D perhaps matching TRBD1 (6 bases). Sample: peripheral blood, taken on day 0 of MenACWY control vaccination. The sequence derives from an adult in good health. CDR3 loop: CASSFRTVYYEQYF. CDR3 coding DNA: TGTGCCAGCAGCTTTAGGACAGTATATTACGAGCAGTACTTC.